This T cell receptor (beta chain) is from a study of cytomegalovirus exposure and HLA in healthy donors. Whole-study findings and limits: In an earlier analysis, about 87% or about 30%: the productive usage of most TCR beta V segments.

V was clipped by 4 bases and J by 4 bases, with 19 bases between them. Germline CDR1 SGHVS, CDR2 FQNEAQ. This CDR3 comprises 16 residues. Both 60 Vbeta primers and 13 Jbeta primers went into the PCR. Measured with immunoSEQ multiplex PCR; TCRdb has only the in-frame clones, and not every one. The sample consists of about 130,000 clones, roughly 80% of them appearing once. As regards this clone: The antigen is unknown.

This chain uses TRBV7-8 with TRBJ2-5; tentative D call: TRBD2 (6 bases). What was sequenced was PBMCs. This receptor was taken from a male donor in good health and CMV-seronegative. The CDR3, as DNA: TGTGCCAGCAGCTCGGGAGATGCTTTCCGAAGAGAGACCCAGTACTTC. Its translation is CASSSGDAFRRETQYF.